This is a list of T cell receptor beta chains from one sample in a study of cytomegalovirus exposure and HLA in healthy donors. The assay was immunoSEQ multiplex PCR, and TCRdb's table has in-frame clones only and misses some. This table holds fewer than 200,000 clones, more than 65% found once. Material: PBMCs. The receptors were gathered from a woman aged 25 to 39 in good health and CMV-seronegative. Each CDR3 is given without its conserved first and last residue. Each record gives: V gene, D gene, clone size, CDR3 protein. D genes are given only for firm matches. Clone size is shown for a subset of rows, as once, few, many or a class of expanded clone.

V gene: TRBV10-3
D gene: .
clone size: few
CDR3 protein: AISDLQGTQETQY

V gene: TRBV19
D gene: .
clone size: .
CDR3 protein: ASSTSLVESGANVLT

V gene: TRBV4-3
D gene: .
clone size: .
CDR3 protein: ASSQDVRRLETQY

V gene: TRBV7-9
D gene: .
clone size: few
CDR3 protein: ASSFSSDSTDTQY

V gene: TRBV11-2
D gene: .
clone size: once
CDR3 protein: ASSFRDTQY

V gene: TRBV25-1
D gene: TRBD1
clone size: few
CDR3 protein: ASSGQGWTEAF

V gene: TRBV7-9
D gene: TRBD1
clone size: .
CDR3 protein: ASSFGGQAQETQY

V gene: TRBV9
D gene: .
clone size: .
CDR3 protein: ASSVAPGIQETQY

V gene: TRBV14
D gene: .
clone size: .
CDR3 protein: ASSRLGRGNEKLF

V gene: TRBV4-3
D gene: .
clone size: .
CDR3 protein: ASSQEWRGAGEAF

V gene: TRBV5-1
D gene: TRBD1
clone size: once
CDR3 protein: ASSLPGQGNEKLF

V gene: TRBV15
D gene: TRBD2
clone size: .
CDR3 protein: ATSREAGGANEQF

V gene: TRBV5-6
D gene: TRBD1
clone size: few
CDR3 protein: ASRGQGAKDTQY

V gene: TRBV2
D gene: .
clone size: .
CDR3 protein: ASSGRGASTEAF

V gene: TRBV18
D gene: TRBD2
clone size: .
CDR3 protein: ASSPGLAGGRGTIEQF

V gene: TRBV5-1
D gene: .
clone size: .
CDR3 protein: ASSFRTGRTGELS

V gene: TRBV27
D gene: TRBD2
clone size: .
CDR3 protein: ASSSGAGGYNEQF

V gene: TRBV27
D gene: .
clone size: .
CDR3 protein: ASSLSGPVSRSGANVLT

V gene: TRBV10-2
D gene: TRBD1
clone size: .
CDR3 protein: ASSDLAGGFYGYT

V gene: TRBV12-5
D gene: TRBD1
clone size: few
CDR3 protein: ASGLRTGGERNEQF

V gene: TRBV29-1
D gene: TRBD1
clone size: few
CDR3 protein: SALDRESQPQH

V gene: TRBV2
D gene: TRBD1
clone size: .
CDR3 protein: ASSPGGLSSGNTIY